This TCR beta chain was identified during a study of T cells after yellow fever vaccination (dated by TCRdb to about 2019). Describing the broader study: The SMART-Seq v4 Ultra Low Input RNA kit was used to prepare libraries from fractions with low cell numbers. Bulk TCR alpha and beta repertoires were sequenced longitudinally to track T-cell clones before and after primary and booster YFV17D yellow fever vaccination. The cohort comprised two healthy male donors, one aged 18 to 29 and one aged 30 to 40 years. Blood samples were taken at several timepoints before and after primary and secondary immunization, and bulk PBMC replicates and cell subsets were isolated. Findings and caveats that apply to the study as a whole: Compared with the primary T-cell response, the secondary T-cell response was weaker but faster, peaking on day 5 rather than day 15. FACS-sorted repertoires could contain abundant contaminating clonotypes from the bulk population, so computational filtering was required. Only a couple of donors were included in the study, so the extent to which the findings can be generalized is limited. A small share of clonotypes occurred in both CD4 and CD8 compartments, likely arising from convergent recombination. Most clones expanded after primary vaccination (around 96% of CD4 and 80% to 90% of CD8) were re-detected after the booster, suggesting that broad memory maintenance occurred.

A word on this clonotype: The antigen it recognizes is unknown. It has no much larger one-base neighbor in the sample; base qualities were not kept.

V lost 7 bases and J lost 4 bases; the stretch between them is 11 bases long. The germline V gene specifies SGHTA as CDR1 and FQGNSA as CDR2. The CDR3 measures 13 amino acids from cysteine to phenylalanine. This entry keeps only the CDR3 DNA: 39 bases, framed from base 1. According to the study, the label for this sample's treatment or condition signals: live attenuated yellow fever vaccine strain. At every blood-draw timepoint, two biological replicates of bulk PBMCs were collected. PBMCs were isolated from peripheral blood using a standard Ficoll-Paque protocol. RNA was extracted with TriZol from bulk PBMCs, CD4 and CD8 fractions, and dextramer-positive and dextramer-negative fractions. Synthesis of TCR cDNA relied on 5'RACE template switching, a step that introduced a universal primer site along with unique molecular identifiers. cDNA synthesis was primed from both the TCR alpha and TCR beta constant segments. Library amplification involved two PCR steps, and the second step added sample barcodes and sequencing adapters. Sequencing of libraries was done on Illumina HiSeq 2500 (2x100 bp) or NovaSeq (2x150 bp). The paper's data handling went like this. Demultiplexing of reads and collapsing into UMI consensus sequences were performed with MIGEC, and V(D)J alignment was carried out with MiXCR. Vaccine-responding clonotypes were defined with edgeR using replicate PBMC samples, requiring FDR below 0.01 and a log2 fold change above 5 up to day 15. Each bulk clonotype received a CD4 or CD8 identity based on whether the sequenced CD4 or CD8 repertoire contained that clonotype at higher abundance. In TCRdb, the public reads were trimmed at Q25 with fastp and aligned with MiXCR, with productive beta chains retained. Rows are unified per CDR3 protein, each entry keeping the most common DNA and genes. The V and J calls here are based on TCRdb, not the publication. The sample records 500,000 to 650,000 distinct CDR3 sequences, 9% to 15% of which are singletons. The top ten clones comprise more than 13% of the sample.

This TCR was sampled from a man younger than 45 who received the YFV17D yellow fever vaccine. This specimen consisted of PBMCs, obtained on the day of the yellow fever booster vaccination. This sequence uses TRBV7-2 and TRBJ1-3, with the D gene uncertain. In nucleotides, the sequence is TGTGCCAGCACGCCTGCGAGCGGAAACACCATATATTTT. The translation is CASTPASGNTIYF. The CDR3, completed at both ends by the reference TRBV7-2 and TRBJ1-3 genes, gives the full variable domain GAGVSQSPSNKVTEKGKDVELRCDPISGHTALYWYRQSLGQGLEFLIYFQGNSAPDKSGLPSDRFSAERTGGSVSTLTIQRTQQEDSAVYLCASTPASGNTIYFGEGSWLTVV.